This entry lists 18 T cell receptor beta chains sequenced from one sample in a study of tumor-infiltrating lymphocytes in localized non-small cell lung cancer (dated by TCRdb to the early 2020s). Libraries were built with the immunoSEQ multiplex PCR assay. The source is immuneACCESS, and TCRdb retained only in-frame sequences with V and J called. Part of the clones is not carried over; for the studies checked, unresolved V genes explain less than half of this, and the remainder is unexplained. For this sample the table gives approximately 15,000 clones, of which about 74% were detected only once. The top ten hold 4.1% of the sample. The sample consisted of lung tumor tissue. Receptors were obtained from a human donor with non-small cell lung cancer.

The J gene is TRBJ2-3, the V gene TRBV29-1, with 10 bases matching TRBD2. Germline CDR1 reads SQVTM; CDR2 reads ANQGSEA. This CDR3 comprises 16 residues. The V gene end was trimmed by 6 bases and the J gene end by 4 bases; junction bases not matched to a gene: 13. CDR3 in amino acids: CSVLGEAGGPADTQYF. The CDR3 DNA sequence: TGCAGCGTCCTCGGTGAAGCGGGAGGGCCTGCAGATACGCAGTATTTT.

This chain connects TRBV7-6 to TRBJ2-2; 9 bases agree with TRBD2. V trimming: 3 bases; J trimming: 1 base; junction bases outside the gene matches: 6. CDR1 and CDR2 from the germline V gene are SGHVS and FNYEAQ. CDR3 length: 17 amino acids. CDR3 sequence: CASSFASGVLNTGELFF. The CDR3 DNA is TGTGCCAGCAGCTTCGCTAGCGGGGTTTTGAACACCGGGGAGCTGTTTTTT.

The chain is built from TRBV7-9 and TRBJ2-4; D tentatively reads TRBD1 or TRBD2 (6 bases each). In germline, CDR1 is SEHNR, CDR2 FQNEAQ (reference sequence). CDR3 length: 15 residues. V was clipped by 1 base and J by 3 bases, with 10 bases between them. CDR3 protein: CASSLGEGGKNIQYF. The CDR3 nucleotides are TGTGCCAGCAGCTTAGGCGAGGGGGGCAAAAACATTCAGTACTTC.

This clone was seen more than once but under ten times. This rearrangement joins TRBV4-1 to TRBJ1-3; D is ambiguous. Trimming pared 0 bases from V and 0 bases from J, leaving 15 bases between. Germline lookup yields CDR1 MGHRA and CDR2 YSYEKL. This CDR3 contains 18 residues. CDR3 in amino acids: CASSQDISGSVSGNTIYF. Here the CDR3 DNA reads TGCGCCAGCAGCCAAGATATTTCTGGTTCCGTCTCTGGAAACACCATATATTTT.

V is TRBV7-2 and J is TRBJ2-1; tentatively, D is TRBD2 (5 bases). This CDR3 is built from 16 residues. V gave up 7 bases and J gave up 2 bases, with 18 bases separating them. Germline CDR1 SGHTA, CDR2 FQGNSA. The chain's CDR3 is CASTTRRAGAYNEQFF. The DNA for the CDR3 is TGTGCCAGCACCACCCGTAGGGCCGGGGCCTACAATGAGCAGTTCTTC.

V usage is TRBV7-2 and J usage is TRBJ1-5, with D unresolved. V lost 3 bases and J 0 bases, leaving 9 bases between the germline ends. Germline V gene lookup returns CDR1 SGHTA and CDR2 FQGNSA. The length of the CDR3 is 15 residues. DNA for the CDR3: TGTGCCAGCAGCTTGGACCCTTATAGCAATCAGCCCCAGCATTTT. This translates into CASSLDPYSNQPQHF.

The gene calls are TRBV2 and TRBJ1-2, with D perhaps TRBD1 (5 bases). The CDR3 runs 14 residues. Germline lookup yields CDR1 SNHLY and CDR2 FYNNEI. V lost 4 bases, J lost 3 bases, and 12 bases lay in between. CDR3 loop: CASSVTLGDYGYTF. CDR3 DNA: TGTGCCAGCAGTGTAACGCTGGGGGACTATGGCTACACCTTC.

The rearrangement joins TRBV7-3 to TRBJ2-7; tentatively, D is TRBD2 (7 bases). The V end was cut by 3 bases, the J end by 5 bases, with 11 bases between. The CDR3 contains 13 residues. The germline CDR1 and CDR2 sequences are SGHTA and FQGTGA. The DNA of the CDR3 is TGTGCCAGCAGCTTTGGGGGGGGGCACGAGCAGTACTTC. Its translation: CASSFGGGHEQYF.

V usage is TRBV5-1 and J usage is TRBJ1-2; 12 bases are a match to TRBD1. The CDR3 runs to 17 residues. Germline CDR1 reads SGHRS; CDR2 reads YFSETQ. V dropped 0 bases and J dropped 6; count of bases not matched to a gene: 9. The CDR3 sequence: CASSLDRDRGRWHGYTF. CDR3 DNA sequence: TGCGCCAGCAGCTTGGACCGGGACAGGGGGCGTTGGCATGGCTACACCTTC.

The chain uses TRBV5-8 and TRBJ1-2; no clear D. CDR1 SGHTS and CDR2 YDEGEE come from the germline V gene. This CDR3 is 14 amino acids long. V lost 4 bases and J lost 0, with 10 bases in between. The CDR3 sequence is CASSLSATNYGYTF. In DNA form, the CDR3 reads TGTGCCAGCAGCCTCTCGGCGACTAACTATGGCTACACCTTC. Full variable domain (outside the CDR3, taken from reference TRBV5-8 and TRBJ1-2): EAGVTQSPTHLIKTRGQQATLRCSPISGHTSVYWYQQALGLGLQFLLWYDEGEERNRGNFPPRFSGRQFPNYSSELNVNALELEDSALYLCASSLSATNYGYTFGSGTRLTVV.

CDR3 DNA sequence: TGTGCCAGCAGTCTTCCTCCGTTTAACTATGGCTACACCTTC. Its protein product is CASSLPPFNYGYTF. The V gene is TRBV9, the J gene TRBJ1-2; D gene ambiguous. V dropped 5 bases and J dropped 1 base, with 12 bases sitting between them. The CDR3 sequence is 14 residues long. Per the germline V gene, CDR1 is SGDLS and CDR2 is YYNGEE.

V and J are TRBV5-1 and TRBJ2-3; a possible D gene is TRBD2 (6 bases). Deletions cut 3 bases from V and 1 base from J, with 12 bases between. Germline loops: CDR1 SGHRS, CDR2 YFSETQ. The CDR3 runs 15 residues. The CDR3 is CASSSPERGTDTQYF. CDR3 bases: TGCGCCAGCAGCTCCCCCGAGCGGGGCACAGATACGCAGTATTTT.

This chain links TRBV7-9 with TRBJ1-2, with D possibly being TRBD1 (5 bases). Germline assignment: CDR1 SEHNR and CDR2 FQNEAQ (reference sequence). The CDR3 consists of 15 residues. V was cut by 1 base and J by 3 bases, with 12 bases left in between. The CDR3 bases are TGTGCCAGCAGCTTAGGTATGGGGACGGACTATGGCTACACCTTC. As protein: CASSLGMGTDYGYTF.

The chain carries TRBV18 and TRBJ2-7, with D tentatively TRBD2 (6 bases). The V end lost 6 bases, the J end lost 6 bases, and 12 bases lay between the germline ends. Germline V CDR1 and CDR2: KGHSH, LQKENI. There are 12 residues in the CDR3. The CDR3 loop reads CASSPTRREQYF. CDR3 sequence (DNA): TGTGCCAGCTCGCCGACTAGACGCGAGCAGTACTTC.

The CDR3 DNA follows: TGTGCCAGTAGTCGGCCGGGGAACACTGAAGCTTTCTTT. Its protein is CASSRPGNTEAFF. The chain is built from TRBV19 and TRBJ1-1, with unresolved D. V gave up 5 bases and J gave up 1 base, with 8 bases separating them. Germline CDR1 is LNHDA and CDR2 is SQIVND (reference sequence). CDR3 length: 13 amino acids.

The rearrangement links TRBV6-5 to TRBJ1-1, with D unresolved. CDR3 size: 13 residues. Trimming pared 3 bases from V and 1 base from J, leaving 6 bases between. CDR1 MNHEY and CDR2 SVGAGI come from the germline V gene. The CDR3 sequence: CASSYPGNTEAFF. CDR3 DNA sequence: TGTGCCAGCAGTTATCCAGGGAACACTGAAGCTTTCTTT.

This CDR3 is CASSPRLTRVSTDTQYF. The CDR3 DNA reads as TGCGCCAGCAGCCCCCGGTTGACGAGGGTCAGCACAGATACGCAGTATTTT. The rearrangement uses TRBV5-1 and TRBJ2-3; D might be TRBD2 (5 bases). Trimming left V 4 bases short and J 0 bases short, with 18 bases between. CDR1 SGHRS and CDR2 YFSETQ come from the germline V gene. The CDR3 is 17 residues long.

The chain is built from TRBV10-3 and TRBJ1-5; D unclear. This CDR3 spans 13 amino acids. From germline, CDR1 is ENHRY and CDR2 SYGVKD. Trimming cost V 8 bases and J 1 base, with 9 bases left between them. The CDR3 DNA sequence: TGTGCCATCGCCCCGGAGAGCAATCAGCCCCAGCATTTT. Translated, it gives CAIAPESNQPQHF.